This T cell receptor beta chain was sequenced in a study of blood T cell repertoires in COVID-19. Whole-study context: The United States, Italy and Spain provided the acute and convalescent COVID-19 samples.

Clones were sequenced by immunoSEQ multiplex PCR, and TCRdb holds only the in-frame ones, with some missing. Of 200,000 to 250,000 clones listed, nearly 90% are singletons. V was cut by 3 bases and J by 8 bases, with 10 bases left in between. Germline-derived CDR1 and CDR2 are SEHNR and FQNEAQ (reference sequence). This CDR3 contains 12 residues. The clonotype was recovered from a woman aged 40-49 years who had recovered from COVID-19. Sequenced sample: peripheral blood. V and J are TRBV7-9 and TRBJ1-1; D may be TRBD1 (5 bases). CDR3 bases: TGTGCCAGCAGCTTGCGGGGGGAGGAAGCTTTCTTT. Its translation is CASSLRGEEAFF.